A single sample is the source of the 27 T cell receptor beta chains below, sequenced in a study of blood T cell repertoires in COVID-19. Profiled with immunoSEQ multiplex PCR; TCRdb holds only in-frame clones, not every one. The sample contains under 95,000 clones, roughly four fifths of which appear only once. The specimen was peripheral blood. The receptors shown here come from an elderly woman with acute or convalescent COVID-19.

The V gene is TRBV2, the J gene TRBJ1-2, with 7 bases lining up with TRBD1. Germline loops: CDR1 SNHLY, CDR2 FYNNEI. The J segment lost 4 bases and the V segment lost 8 bases, leaving 10 bases of the junction unmatched. The CDR3 has 14 residues. CDR3 loop: CASRKQDRSYGYTF. Here the CDR3 DNA reads TGTGCCAGCCGGAAACAGGACAGGAGCTATGGCTACACCTTC.

The chain carries TRBV3-1 (or the pseudogene TRBV3-2) and TRBJ2-3; D is undetermined. Per the germline V gene, CDR1 is LGHDT and CDR2 is YNNKEL (reference sequence). V was trimmed by 5 bases and J by 1 base, leaving 16 bases between them. The CDR3 length is 16 residues. CDR3 DNA: TGTGCCAGCAGCTCTCGACTGGGTTTGGGCACAGATACGCAGTATTTT. This translates into CASSSRLGLGTDTQYF.

The chain couples TRBV3-1 (or the pseudogene TRBV3-2) to TRBJ1-1; 11 nucleotides agree with TRBD1. Trimming took 6 bases from V and 1 from J; bases not matched to a gene: 1. Germline lookup yields CDR1 LGHDT and CDR2 YNNKEL (reference sequence). The length of the CDR3 is 14 residues. CDR3 nucleotides: TGTGCCAGCAGTGGGACAGGGGGGAACACTGAAGCTTTCTTT. Its translation: CASSGTGGNTEAFF.

The chain uses TRBV19 and TRBJ1-4; possible D gene TRBD1, 5 bases. CDR1 and CDR2 (germline): LNHDA, SQIVND (reference sequence). The CDR3 is 16 residues long. The V gene lost 0 bases and the J gene lost 7 bases, with 15 bases spanning the gap. For the CDR3, the DNA is TGTGCCAGTAGTATAGAAGGTCCAGGGCTTGCTGAAAAACTGTTTTTT. Protein product: CASSIEGPGLAEKLFF.

The rearrangement links TRBV12-3 or TRBV12-4 to TRBJ1-4, with a possible D match to TRBD1 (5 bases). V lost 6 bases and J 8 bases, leaving 10 bases between the germline ends. This CDR3 spans 12 amino acids. The chain's CDR3 is CASRRQNEKLFF. In nucleotides, the CDR3 is TGTGCCAGCAGACGACAGAACGAAAAACTGTTTTTT.

The chain uses TRBV5-6 and TRBJ2-7, with 7 bases that match TRBD1. The ends lost 3 bases at V and 0 bases at J; junction bases unmatched: 9. The germline V gene encodes CDR1 SGHDT and CDR2 YYEEEE. This CDR3 spans 16 amino acids. CDR3 amino acids: CASSSSMDRSSYEQYF. The CDR3 nucleotides are TGTGCCAGCAGCTCCTCCATGGACAGGAGCTCCTACGAGCAGTACTTC.

The rearrangement uses TRBV6-5 and TRBJ2-7, with no clear D. Deletions cut 0 bases from V and 5 bases from J, with 11 bases between. The CDR3 runs to 14 residues. In germline, CDR1 is MNHEY, CDR2 SVGAGI. The CDR3 protein is CASSYSVVRNEQYF. CDR3 sequence (DNA): TGTGCCAGCAGTTACTCCGTGGTGAGGAACGAGCAGTACTTC.

CDR3 protein: CASSRTSSYTF. CDR3 in DNA: TGTGCCAGCAGCCGGACATCCAGCTACACCTTC. The rearrangement links TRBV5-6 to TRBJ1-2; D is perhaps TRBD1 (5 bases). Germline loops: CDR1 SGHDT, CDR2 YYEEEE. The CDR3 has 11 amino acids. Trimming pared 4 bases from V and 9 bases from J, leaving 10 bases between.

The chain couples TRBV10-1 to TRBJ2-5, with D perhaps TRBD1 (6 bases). The V end lost 6 bases, the J end lost 5 bases, and 16 bases lay between the germline ends. The CDR3 extends over 14 amino acids. CDR1 WNHNN and CDR2 SYGVQD come from the germline V gene (reference sequence). CDR3 nucleotide sequence: TGCGCCAGCAGCGGTACAGGGACGGCGGAGACCCAGTACTTC. This encodes CASSGTGTAETQYF.

Remarks on this clone: The junction and the germline gene differ at one end; a read error may be behind it. The chain is built from TRBV6-1 and TRBJ1-1, with 8 bases fitting TRBD1. CDR1 is MNHNS, CDR2 SASEGT, per germline. The CDR3 totals 15 residues. CDR3 sequence: CASSEQGAGNTEVFF. The DNA of the CDR3 is TGTGCCAGCAGTGAACAGGGGGCTGGGAACACTGAAGTTTTCTTT.

The chain couples TRBV5-1 to TRBJ2-1, with a possible D match to TRBD1 (5 bases). V gave up 0 bases and J gave up 4 bases, with 11 bases separating them. CDR3 length: 15 residues. Germline CDR1 is SGHRS and CDR2 is YFSETQ. Here the CDR3 reads CASSLVTAPYNEQFF. CDR3 DNA: TGCGCCAGCAGCTTGGTGACAGCGCCATACAATGAGCAGTTCTTC.

The chain couples TRBV5-1 to TRBJ1-1; no definite D call. Germline V gene data show CDR1 as SGHRS and CDR2 as YFSETQ. V was pared by 4 bases and J by 5 bases, with 15 bases between. The CDR3 spans 14 residues. CDR3 sequence (DNA): TGCGCCAGCAGCCCCCTCGACTTGGCGACTGAAGCTTTCTTT. Its protein product is CASSPLDLATEAFF.

This chain links TRBV5-1 with TRBJ2-7; 8 nucleotides line up with TRBD1. The CDR3 runs to 15 residues. The germline V gene has CDR1 SGHRS and CDR2 YFSETQ. The ends lost 0 bases at V and 3 bases at J; junction bases unmatched: 5. Here the CDR3 reads CASSLVAGGGYEQYF. CDR3 nucleotide sequence: TGCGCCAGCAGCTTGGTGGCAGGGGGCGGCTACGAGCAGTACTTC.

A remark on this clone: A much bigger clone sits one base away, suggesting this may be a read error. This rearrangement joins TRBV24-1 to TRBJ1-5; a possible D gene is TRBD1 (6 bases). Trimming left V 5 bases short and J 2 bases short, with 6 bases between. The CDR3 totals 13 residues. Germline CDR1 is KGHDR and CDR2 is SFDVKD. The CDR3 is CATSAGGNQPQHF. As DNA, the CDR3 is TGTGCCACCAGTGCAGGGGGCAATCAGCCCCAGCATTTT.

This chain joins TRBV6-5 and TRBJ2-1; 7 nucleotides agree with TRBD1. CDR3 size: 14 residues. The ends lost 4 bases at V and 8 bases at J; junction bases unmatched: 8. CDR1 and CDR2 (germline): MNHEY, SVGAGI. The CDR3 here is CASSSPGGKDEQFF. CDR3 DNA sequence: TGTGCCAGCAGTTCACCAGGGGGAAAGGATGAGCAGTTCTTC.

As DNA, the CDR3 is TGTGCCAGTAGTACCTTAGCGGGAAATTACAATGAGCAGTTCTTC. This translates into CASSTLAGNYNEQFF. The chain couples TRBV19 to TRBJ2-1; 8 bases line up with TRBD2. Germline values: CDR1 LNHDA, CDR2 SQIVND (reference sequence). With 4 bases clipped from V and 4 bases from J, the junction kept 6 bases outside the gene matches. The CDR3 has 15 residues.

This clone was picked up a small number of times. The V and J genes are TRBV6-6 and TRBJ1-2; no reliable D call. The V gene lost 5 bases and the J gene lost 1 base, with 8 bases spanning the gap. Per the germline V gene, CDR1 is MNHNY and CDR2 is SVGAGI (reference sequence). The CDR3 spans 13 residues. The CDR3 nucleotides read TGTGCCAGCAGTCTAATAAATAACTATGGCTACACCTTC. Its translation: CASSLINNYGYTF.

The chain employs TRBV5-6 and TRBJ2-5; possibly TRBD1 for D (7 bases). CDR3 length: 14 residues. The V and J ends lost 0 bases and 9 bases respectively, with 15 bases between them. Germline CDR1 is SGHDT and CDR2 is YYEEEE. The chain's CDR3 is CASSLGQGPGAQYF. DNA of the CDR3: TGTGCCAGCAGCTTGGGACAGGGTCCGGGGGCCCAGTACTTC. The complete variable domain, with remaining parts taken from reference TRBV5-6 and TRBJ2-5, reads DAGVTQSPTHLIKTRGQQVTLRCSPKSGHDTVSWYQQALGQGPQFIFQYYEEEERQRGNFPDRFSGHQFPNYSSELNVNALLLGDSALYLCASSLGQGPGAQYFGPGTRLLVL.

A remark on this clone: The junction departs from the called germline gene at one end, perhaps through a read error. V and J are TRBV20-1 and TRBJ2-5; 7 nucleotides line up with TRBD1. Germline lookup yields CDR1 DFQATT and CDR2 SNEGSKA (reference sequence). The CDR3 consists of 12 residues. The CDR3 reads CSASRDSASHDF. CDR3 in DNA: TGCAGTGCTAGTAGGGACAGTGCAAGTCACGACTTC.

The chain employs TRBV5-4 and TRBJ2-1; TRBD2 aligns across 7 bases. Unmatched junction bases numbered 10, after V lost 0 bases and J lost 1 base. This CDR3 contains 18 residues. Per germline, CDR1 SGHNT and CDR2 YYREEE (reference sequence). The DNA for the CDR3 is TGTGCCAGCAGCTTGGGGGGGAGGGGCGGACCTTCCTACAATGAGCAGTTCTTC. Translated, it gives CASSLGGRGGPSYNEQFF. Drawing the rest from reference TRBV5-4 and TRBJ2-1, the complete variable domain is ETGVTQSPTHLIKTRGQQVTLRCSSQSGHNTVSWYQQALGQGPQFIFQYYREEENGRGNFPPRFSGLQFPNYSSELNVNALELDDSALYLCASSLGGRGGPSYNEQFFGPGTRLTVL.

This chain links TRBV29-1 with TRBJ2-2; TRBD1 aligns across 10 bases. Germline CDR1 SQVTM, CDR2 ANQGSEA. The CDR3 is 16 amino acids. Trimming cost V 2 bases and J 5 bases; bases outside gene matches: 8. CDR3 sequence reads: CSVESGTGVKTGELFF. In DNA form, the CDR3 reads TGCAGCGTTGAATCAGGGACAGGGGTGAAGACCGGGGAGCTGTTTTTT.

The chain recombines TRBV3-1 (or the pseudogene TRBV3-2) with TRBJ1-3; TRBD1 matches at 8 bases. Germline assignment: CDR1 LGHDT and CDR2 YNNKEL (reference sequence). CDR3 length: 14 residues. Unmatched junction bases numbered 1, after V lost 3 bases and J lost 3 bases. The CDR3 spells CASSQTGDGNTIYF. The CDR3 region has the DNA TGTGCCAGCAGCCAGACAGGGGATGGAAACACCATATATTTT.

V is TRBV19 and J is TRBJ1-3; the match to TRBD1 covers 7 bases. The CDR3 loop spans 16 amino acids. Germline V gene data show CDR1 as LNHDA and CDR2 as SQIVND (reference sequence). The V gene end was trimmed by 5 bases and the J gene end by 0 bases; junction bases not matched to a gene: 7. CDR3 coding DNA: TGTGCCAGTAGTTTACAGGGGACGGGCTCTGGAAACACCATATATTTT. Amino acids: CASSLQGTGSGNTIYF.

V gene TRBV6-6 combines with J gene TRBJ1-5; TRBD1 is a possible D gene (5 bases). Trimming shortened V by 7 bases and J by 0 bases, and 13 bases separated the two germline ends. Looked up from germline, CDR1 is MNHNY and CDR2 is SVGAGI (reference sequence). CDR3 length: 15 amino acids. CDR3 nucleotide sequence: TGTGCCAGCATACGGACACCTTATAGCAATCAGCCCCAGCATTTT. Protein sequence: CASIRTPYSNQPQHF.

This chain connects TRBV5-6 to TRBJ1-1, with TRBD1 matching 12 bases. CDR1 is SGHDT and CDR2 is YYEEEE in the germline V gene. Trimming at V came to 4 bases and at J to 5 bases, leaving 3 bases not matched to a gene. CDR3 size: 14 residues. In nucleotides, the CDR3 is TGTGCCAGCAGCCGGGACAGGGGGCGTACTGAAGCTTTCTTT. Amino acid sequence: CASSRDRGRTEAFF.

V is TRBV13 and J is TRBJ2-1; D is possibly TRBD1 (6 bases). The V gene lost 4 bases and the J gene lost 8 bases, with 15 bases spanning the gap. This CDR3 comprises 14 residues. The germline CDR1 and CDR2 sequences are PRHDT and FYEKMQ (reference sequence). The CDR3 reads CASSSRTVQYEQFF. CDR3 DNA sequence: TGTGCCAGCAGCTCGCGGACAGTTCAATATGAGCAGTTCTTC.

The CDR3 region has the DNA TGTGCCAGCAGCCAAGATGGGACTATCTATTTCTTC. This gives the protein CASSQDGTIYFF. V is TRBV3-1 (or the pseudogene TRBV3-2) and J is TRBJ2-1; 7 nucleotides line up with TRBD2. The CDR3 extends over 12 amino acids. V trimming: 0 bases; J trimming: 16 bases; junction bases outside the gene matches: 6. The germline V gene encodes CDR1 LGHDT and CDR2 YNNKEL (reference sequence).